This record concerns one T cell receptor beta chain sequence. No cognate antigen has been identified for it. Base qualities are not provided; no much larger clone lies one nucleotide away. Libraries were made using the immunoSEQ multiplex PCR assay. For the multiplex PCR, a mixture combining 60 forward primers for TCR Vbeta segments and 13 reverse primers for TCR Jbeta segments was used. Amplification of the CDR3 region of rearranged TCR beta genes was performed with a multiplex PCR assay on genomic DNA. Amplified TCR beta libraries were sequenced as 87-base-pair reads on the Illumina HiSeq System. Processing in the source paper ran as follows. In a later analysis, about 80 million unique TCR beta chains were counted across the roughly 670 repertoires, and about 10 million of these chains were shared by at least two donors. Raw reads were error-corrected and collapsed into unique sequences by a nearest-neighbor algorithm in which closely related sequences were merged to remove PCR and sequencing errors. Alignment of CDR3 sequences to IMGT reference sequences was used to assign V, D and J gene segments. For a sequence to be retained, at least a six-nucleotide match to both a V gene segment and a J gene segment was required. Rearrangements were called productive when the CDR3 lacked stop codons and stayed in frame with V and J; all others were non-productive. Following IMGT convention, CDR3 was defined as the stretch from the second conserved V-encoded cysteine to the conserved J-encoded phenylalanine. Sequences without an unambiguous match to a single V gene segment were excluded from the earlier analysis of several hundred of the donors. In an earlier analysis of 450 to 750 of the donors, a V segment was called functional when productive rearrangements were above 56.7%, and segregating when the standard deviation between donors exceeded 5%. A statistical classification framework was developed to diagnose cytomegalovirus status using the catalog of TCR beta chain sequences. In a later analysis, V and J genes were assigned by comparing TCR nucleotide sequences against IMGT/GENE-DB human TR gene sequences. The TCRdist pipeline was used in a later analysis to assign CDR3 sequences and most-parsimonious VDJ recombination scenarios. In a later analysis, each TCR beta chain was defined by its CDR3 amino acid sequence together with its V-gene family, and reads lacking a unique V-gene family were excluded. A later analysis removed 592 highly shared, low-generation-probability nucleotide sequences to deal with suspected cross-contamination and a sequencing artifact. A later analysis calculated a clonal expansion index for each public chain from normalized within-repertoire ranks of inferred template counts. In a later analysis, generation probabilities were computed with a VDJ recombination model fitted to out-of-frame rearrangements, and the resulting probabilities were checked against IGoR. In a later analysis, hypergeometric tests were used to score TCR-TCR, TCR-HLA and TCR-CMV co-occurrence, with a repertoire-size bias correction applied to TCR pairs. In a later analysis, false discovery rates were estimated by permuting HLA or CMV assignments 20 times. In a later analysis, co-occurring TCRs were grouped with DBSCAN, and TCRdist sequence similarity was added when clustering was performed within HLA-allele-positive subsets. Repertoires with fewer than 30,000 or more than 120,000 public chains, plus five repertoires with anomalous nucleotide sharing, were excluded from co-occurrence clustering. Imported from immuneACCESS, the table was reduced by TCRdb to in-frame sequences with V and J called. These copies leave out some clones; in studies compared against another copy, an unresolved V gene accounts for under half, and the cause of the remainder is not known. Clonal size and the V and J genes are those of that table, whereas D and trimming came from the DNA. In all, the sample holds some 100,000 clones, and around 83% of those were seen once. Less than 5% of the sample belongs to the ten largest clones.

Sequences MDHEN (CDR1) and SYDVKM (CDR2) are obtained from the germline V gene. Trimming accounts for 6 bases at V and 2 bases at J, while the number of junction bases matched to no gene is 7. The CDR3 runs 15 amino acids, cysteine and phenylalanine included. Just CDR3 DNA is preserved here, 45 bases in frame from base 1. The cohort was made up of about 670 healthy bone marrow donors. All cohort members were sampled while nominally healthy, although unrecorded immune exposures were likely present. The donor tested CMV seronegative, placing the donor among the 350 or so seronegative members of the cohort. Each donor provided a peripheral blood sample, and peripheral blood mononuclear cells were used for TCR beta sequencing. The Qiagen DNeasy Blood Extraction Kit was used to extract genomic DNA from the blood cell samples. The source of the sample is a study of cytomegalovirus exposure and HLA in healthy donors (dated by TCRdb to the late 2010s). Describing the broader study: An earlier analysis of approximately 550 of the donors reported approximately 290 Gb of sequence data and some 100 million unique TCR beta sequences from 190 million or so T cells. An early release covering around 630 HLA-typed donors comprised about 310 gigabases of sequencing data and 65 million to 100 million unique TCR sequences. Of the 300 to 450 genotyped donors, 81% fell in the genetic ancestry cluster associated with self-reported Caucasian donors. The aim of the study was to test whether cataloging public T cell receptors could identify signatures of past pathogen exposure. The T cell repertoires of some 700 subjects were profiled by immunosequencing and related to cytomegalovirus serostatus. A separate validation cohort of over 95 different subjects was used in addition to the approximately 700-subject first cohort. The study combined high-throughput TCR immunosequencing, statistical association of individual TCRs with disease status, and machine learning to predict cytomegalovirus infection status. In a later analysis, previously published TCR beta repertoires from 600 to 850 donors were re-analyzed and high-resolution HLA genotyping was added so that TCR occurrence patterns could be studied. Rather than using new phenotypic data, the later analysis identified candidate immune exposures from TCR beta sequences and from how often those sequences occurred across donors. In an earlier analysis of roughly 600 of the donors, high-throughput TCR beta sequencing was used to judge whether each TCR beta V gene segment behaved as functional or pseudogenic. Donor age, sex, ethnicity and CMV serostatus were compiled alongside the repertoire data. A later genetic analysis used genome-wide SNP genotypes for about 60% of the 666 donors, treating that subset as a discovery cohort. All discovery cohort repertoires had been generated on a single sequencing platform. HLA typing covered class I and class II loci at four-digit resolution. Typing coverage differed by locus: A, B, C, DRB1 and DQB1 were typed in about 620-630 donors, DQA1 in 522, DPA1 in some 600, and DPB1 in just under 490. Because of strong linkage in the cohort, roughly five DR-DQ haplotypes were treated as single units for association and clustering. On average, roughly 240,000 unique TCR beta nucleotide sequences were sequenced per donor among 398 genotyped donors of the cohort, with roughly 18% of those sequences being non-productive.

The investigation overall reported the following: In a later genetic analysis, a missense DCLRE1C variant was associated with V-gene and J-gene trimming of TCR beta chains, and the association was replicated in an independent cohort. Broadly in line with IMGT annotations, most TCR beta V segments showed up in productive rearrangements about 87% or about 30% of the time in an earlier analysis of 587 of the donors. A later analysis found that TCR association rates varied across HLA loci, with DRB1 alleles showing the most associated TCRs and HLA-C alleles the fewest. Because counts were too low, around 18 rarely observed V segments, including chromosome 9 orphons, were left out of the earlier analysis of a few hundred of the donors. Immune exposure information for the cohort was limited to CMV serostatus. A group of highly shared sequence variants was considered likely to be a technical artifact of the sequencing pipeline. Across donors, most TCR sequences were observed very rarely, whereas some public TCRs were present in many individuals. Some IMGT-functional V segments, including TRBV6-2 and TRBV6-3, could not be distinguished by the 87-base-pair reads and were therefore excluded. According to a later analysis, parvovirus B19, influenza, CMV and Epstein-Barr virus appeared linked to several top co-occurrence clusters. A later genetic analysis reported fewer N-insertions in productive TCRs among donors in an Asian-associated ancestry cluster than the roughly 700-donor mean. A further reported finding was that TCR beta sequences accurately predicted the HLA-A and HLA-B alleles for most subjects in the first cohort. The study listed 150 to 200 TCR beta chains as associated with cytomegalovirus. In a later analysis, most CMV-associated TCR beta chains were found to appear HLA-restricted, with HLA associations seemingly driven largely by CMV exposure. Because HLA typing was unavailable for some donors at each locus, only the typed subset was used in association tests. The cohort was sequenced for TCR beta chains only, and without alpha or paired-chain data the features that could be detected were limited. When HLA alleles, especially DR and DQ, strongly co-occurred, attributing TCR associations to individual alleles was difficult. A later analysis found that HLA-associated TCR beta chains were more clonally expanded and had lower generation probabilities than equally common non-associated chains. At a false discovery rate of 0.05, a later analysis linked under 20,000 TCR beta sequences to specific HLA alleles. The authors suggested that the approach could potentially be generalized to other disease states and immunological phenotypes. The classifier was reported to diagnose cytomegalovirus status with high specificity and sensitivity in both the original and validation cohorts. Linkage disequilibrium might explain the correlated functional status among segregating V segments, but an unknown experimental factor could not be ruled out. A few of the identified cytomegalovirus-associated TCR beta chains were confirmed in vitro to be specific for cytomegalovirus antigens. Roughly uniform sequencing depth across donors was assumed in presence/absence analyses, although this assumption may not hold.

The origin of this receptor is a man aged 25 to 45 in good health and CMV-seronegative. Sequencing input: PBMCs. The sequence joins TRBV28 to TRBJ2-7; the junction holds 10 bases that match TRBD2. CDR3 reads: CASRGAGGNTYEQYF. DNA sequence: TGTGCCAGCAGAGGAGCGGGGGGGAATACCTACGAGCAGTACTTC.